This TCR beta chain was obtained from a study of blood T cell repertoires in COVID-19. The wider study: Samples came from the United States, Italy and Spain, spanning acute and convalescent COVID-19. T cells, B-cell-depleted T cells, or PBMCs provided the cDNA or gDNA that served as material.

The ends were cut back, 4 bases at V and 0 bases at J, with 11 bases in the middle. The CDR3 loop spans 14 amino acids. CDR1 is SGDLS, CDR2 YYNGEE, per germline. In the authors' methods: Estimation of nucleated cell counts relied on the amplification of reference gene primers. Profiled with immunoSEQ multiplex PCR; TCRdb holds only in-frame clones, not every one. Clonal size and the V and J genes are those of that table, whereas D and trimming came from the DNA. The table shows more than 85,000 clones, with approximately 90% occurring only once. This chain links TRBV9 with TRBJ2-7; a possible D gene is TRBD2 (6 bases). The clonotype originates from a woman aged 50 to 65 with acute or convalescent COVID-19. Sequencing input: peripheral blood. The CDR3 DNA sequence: TGTGCCAGCAGCACCCGGGACTTCTCCTACGAGCAGTACTTC. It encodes CASSTRDFSYEQYF.